This entry lists 23 T cell receptor beta chains sequenced from one sample in a study of beta chain features in type 1 diabetes. The whole isolated RNA underwent reverse transcription, so sequencing captured expressed TCRB transcripts. Profiled with immunoSEQ multiplex PCR; TCRdb holds only in-frame clones, not every one. This sample has about 160,000 clones, with approximately 9.9% found just once. Material for sequencing was central memory CD4+ T cells from blood. The receptors were gathered from a woman between 18 and 29 years old in good health.

This clone has just a few counts. The CDR3 sequence is CAWSPTSGFEYF. The DNA of the CDR3 is TGTGCCTGGAGTCCTACTAGCGGGTTTGAGTACTTC. This chain uses TRBV30 with TRBJ2-7; TRBD2 matches at 9 bases. The V segment lost 2 bases and the J segment 11 bases; nucleotides outside the gene matches: 7. From germline, CDR1 is GTSNPN and CDR2 SVGIG (reference sequence). This CDR3 is built from 12 residues.

This clone was seen a few times. Other nucleotide sequences in the sample specify the same CDR3. The chain recombines TRBV4-3 with TRBJ2-7; D may be TRBD2 (6 bases). Germline assignment: CDR1 LGHNA and CDR2 YSLEER. The V and J ends lost 0 bases and 1 base respectively, with 7 bases between them. This CDR3 spans 14 amino acids. CDR3 residues: CASSQDRGSYEQYF. Written as DNA, the CDR3 is TGCGCCAGCAGCCAAGATCGGGGGTCCTACGAGCAGTACTTC.

This clone was picked up a small number of times. The CDR3 protein is CASSRGTGGNTEAFF. The CDR3, as DNA: TGTGCCAGCTCGCGCGGTACCGGGGGGAACACTGAAGCTTTCTTT. The rearrangement joins TRBV18 to TRBJ1-1; tentatively, D is TRBD1 (5 bases). The CDR3 contains 15 residues. Trimming shortened V by 6 bases and J by 1 base, and 15 bases separated the two germline ends. CDR1 and CDR2 from the germline V gene are KGHSH and LQKENI.

In this sample, this clone turned up a few times. This sequence joins TRBV7-2 and TRBJ2-1; 8 positions agree with TRBD2. This CDR3 region has 14 residues. Germline CDR1 reads SGHTA; CDR2 reads FQGNSA. The J segment lost 11 bases and the V segment lost 5 bases, leaving 11 bases of the junction unmatched. The CDR3 here is CASSQTGTSRQQFF. Here the CDR3 DNA reads TGTGCCAGCAGCCAGACCGGGACTAGTAGACAGCAGTTCTTC.

In this sample, this clone turned up many times. The rearrangement uses TRBV28 and TRBJ2-1; 9 nucleotides align to TRBD2. CDR1 MDHEN and CDR2 SYDVKM come from the germline V gene. The junction had 9 bases not matched to a gene; V was cut back by 3 bases and J by 9 bases. The CDR3 runs to 15 residues. The CDR3 DNA is TGTGCCAGCAGTTTCTTAGCGGGGGCCAGGGGTGAGCAGTTCTTC. Its translation is CASSFLAGARGEQFF.

The chain couples TRBV4-2 to TRBJ2-7; 8 nucleotides match TRBD2. Germline V gene lookup returns CDR1 LGHNA and CDR2 YNFKEQ. V trimming: 2 bases; J trimming: 2 bases; junction bases outside the gene matches: 17. The CDR3 extends over 19 amino acids. CDR3 bases: TGTGCCAGCAGCCAATATCCGGGACATAGCGGGGTGGATACCTACGAGCAGTACTTC. This codes for CASSQYPGHSGVDTYEQYF.

The chain carries TRBV5-5 and TRBJ2-7; D possibly corresponds to TRBD2 (6 bases). V gave up 3 bases and J gave up 6 bases, with 10 bases separating them. Germline CDR1 reads SGHKS; CDR2 reads YYEKEE (reference sequence). The CDR3 consists of 12 residues. CDR3 nucleotide sequence: TGTGCCAGCAGCTGGGAGGTGCGCGAGCAGTACTTC. Translating it yields CASSWEVREQYF.

V and J are TRBV30 and TRBJ1-2, with TRBD1 identical over 9 bases. Per germline, CDR1 GTSNPN and CDR2 SVGIG (reference sequence). This CDR3 spans 14 amino acids. V was clipped by 4 bases and J by 4 bases; unmatched bases: 7. CDR3 residues: CAWNRGQGSYGYTF. CDR3 DNA: TGTGCCTGGAACAGGGGACAGGGAAGCTATGGCTACACCTTC. Together with reference TRBV30 and TRBJ1-2, the CDR3 gives the full variable domain: SQTIHQWPATLVQPVGSPLSLECTVEGTSNPNLYWYRQAAGRGLQLLFYSVGIGQISSEVPQNLSASRPQDRQFILSSKKLLLSDSGFYLCAWNRGQGSYGYTFGSGTRLTVV.

The genes are TRBV7-8 and TRBJ2-7; D call uncertain. V was pared by 1 base and J by 3 bases, with 13 bases between. CDR1 is SGHVS, CDR2 FQNEAQ, per germline. The CDR3 spans 15 residues. CDR3 sequence (DNA): TGTGCCAGCAGCTTAGGGGCTCCGGATCTCTACGAGCAGTACTTC. It codes for CASSLGAPDLYEQYF.

This clone appeared a few times. The chain uses TRBV25-1 and TRBJ2-7; D unresolved. The CDR3 is made up of 15 amino acids. Germline-derived CDR1 and CDR2 are MGHDK and SYGVNS. V lost 5 bases to trimming and J lost 5 bases, with 19 bases between them. The CDR3 is CASSPPIGVVHEQYF. DNA of the CDR3: TGTGCCAGCAGTCCACCGATCGGAGTTGTGCACGAGCAGTACTTC.

The chain recombines TRBV7-2 with TRBJ2-3; D is perhaps TRBD2 (6 bases). CDR3 length: 13 residues. The germline V gene encodes CDR1 SGHTA and CDR2 FQGNSA. Trimming took 5 bases from V and 3 from J, leaving 9 bases between them. CDR3 region: CASSPGTTDTQYF. Written as DNA, the CDR3 is TGTGCCAGCAGCCCCGGGACTACAGATACGCAGTATTTT.

The rearrangement uses TRBV9 and TRBJ2-3, with 8 nucleotides matching TRBD2. The CDR3 has 13 residues. Trimming removed 4 bases from V and 6 bases from J; junction bases left unmatched: 4. Germline V gene lookup returns CDR1 SGDLS and CDR2 YYNGEE. CDR3 amino acids: CASSPTSGDTQYF. For the CDR3, the DNA is TGTGCCAGCAGCCCAACTAGCGGTGATACGCAGTATTTT. Looking up the rest from reference TRBV9 and TRBJ2-3 gives the full variable domain: DSGVTQTPKHLITATGQRVTLRCSPRSGDLSVYWYQQSLDQGLQFLIQYYNGEERAKGNILERFSAQQFPDLHSELNLSSLELGDSALYFCASSPTSGDTQYFGPGTRLTVL.

This clone came up a few times. The chain has TRBV30 and TRBJ2-5; D possibly corresponds to TRBD1 (5 bases). The J call is uncertain, as TRBJ2-7 better fits the DNA end. Germline V gene sequence: CDR1 GTSNPN, CDR2 SVGIG (reference sequence). The CDR3 length is 13 residues. The CDR3 loop reads CAWGSQGSYEQYF. CDR3 DNA: TGTGCCTGGGGGTCCCAGGGTTCCTACGAGCAGTACTTC.

J is TRBJ2-1 and V is TRBV6-1; 7 nucleotides match TRBD2. The V gene's germline CDR1 is MNHNS and CDR2 SASEGT. This CDR3 has 16 residues. The V gene end was trimmed by 2 bases and the J gene end by 7 bases; junction bases not matched to a gene: 11. The CDR3 sequence: CASSEIGRLGTNEQFF. CDR3 sequence (DNA): TGTGCCAGCAGTGAAATCGGGAGGTTAGGGACGAATGAGCAGTTCTTC.

The chain has TRBV18 and TRBJ1-2, with D unresolved. V was cut by 4 bases and J by 6 bases, with 18 bases left in between. This CDR3 has 15 amino acids. CDR1 KGHSH and CDR2 LQKENI come from the germline V gene. The CDR3 spells CASSHETPRGNGYTF. The CDR3 DNA reads as TGTGCCAGCTCACACGAAACCCCACGGGGAAATGGCTACACCTTC.

There are a few counts of this clone. The chain has TRBV30 and TRBJ1-4; TRBD1 aligns across 8 bases. The germline V gene encodes CDR1 GTSNPN and CDR2 SVGIG (reference sequence). With V trimmed by 2 bases and J by 8 bases, 10 bases remained unmatched. The CDR3 sequence is 15 residues long. As DNA, the CDR3 is TGTGCCTGGAGTAAAGGCGGGACAGGTGGAGAAAAACTGTTTTTT. It translates to CAWSKGGTGGEKLFF. Using reference TRBV30 and TRBJ1-4 for the parts outside the CDR3, the full variable domain is SQTIHQWPATLVQPVGSPLSLECTVEGTSNPNLYWYRQAAGRGLQLLFYSVGIGQISSEVPQNLSASRPQDRQFILSSKKLLLSDSGFYLCAWSKGGTGGEKLFFGSGTQLSVL.

In this sample, this clone turned up a few times. This rearrangement joins TRBV7-3 to TRBJ2-5, with D maybe TRBD2 (6 bases). The V and J ends lost 2 bases and 5 bases respectively, with 15 bases between them. CDR1 is SGHTA, CDR2 FQGTGA, per germline. The CDR3 is 15 residues long. In DNA form, the CDR3 reads TGTGCCAGCAGCTTACTAGGGGACTTAGGGGAGACCCAGTACTTC. It encodes CASSLLGDLGETQYF.

V is TRBV19 and J is TRBJ2-3; 10 positions agree with TRBD1. J lost 7 bases, V lost 10 bases, and 5 bases had no gene match. The germline CDR1 and CDR2 sequences are LNHDA and SQIVND (reference sequence). The CDR3 is made up of 12 amino acids. The CDR3 reads CAIRDRGHTQYF. Here the CDR3 DNA reads TGTGCCATACGGGACAGGGGCCATACGCAGTATTTT.

In this sample, this clone turned up a few times. The chain combines TRBV4-1 with TRBJ2-2; 8 nucleotides line up with TRBD1. V shed 1 base, J shed 5 bases, and the junction held 6 bases outside the gene matches. The germline gives CDR1 MGHRA, CDR2 YSYEKL. The CDR3 has 16 amino acids. Here the CDR3 reads CASSQVQGAGTGELFF. In DNA form, the CDR3 reads TGCGCCAGCAGCCAAGTTCAGGGGGCTGGTACCGGGGAGCTGTTTTTT.

This clone has a count of ten or more. The chain combines TRBV7-2 with TRBJ2-1, with 12 positions matching TRBD1. Per the germline V gene, CDR1 is SGHTA and CDR2 is FQGNSA. The CDR3 extends over 17 amino acids. Trimming removed 2 bases from V and 8 bases from J; junction bases left unmatched: 10. CDR3 sequence (DNA): TGTGCCAGCAGCTTAAACCCCTCCGGGACAGGGGGCTATGAGCAGTTCTTC. It translates to CASSLNPSGTGGYEQFF. Full variable domain (rest looked up from reference TRBV7-2 and TRBJ2-1): GAGVSQSPSNKVTEKGKDVELRCDPISGHTALYWYRQSLGQGLEFLIYFQGNSAPDKSGLPSDRFSAERTGGSVSTLTIQRTQQEDSAVYLCASSLNPSGTGGYEQFFGPGTRLTVL.

The CDR3 loop reads CASGTDPNTGELFF. The CDR3 coding sequence is TGTGCCAGCGGGACAGACCCAAACACCGGGGAGCTGTTTTTT. The chain combines TRBV2 with TRBJ2-2, with TRBD1 matching over 7 bases. The CDR3 totals 14 residues. The trim removed 8 bases at V and 2 bases at J, leaving 5 bases unmatched. Per germline, CDR1 SNHLY and CDR2 FYNNEI.

This clone was seen more than once but under ten times. The chain joins TRBV5-1 to TRBJ1-4; 7 bases fit TRBD1. The junction had 11 bases not matched to a gene; V was cut back by 4 bases and J by 8 bases. Germline loops: CDR1 SGHRS, CDR2 YFSETQ. The CDR3 has 15 amino acids. This CDR3 is CASSRQGVEGEKLFF. CDR3 nucleotides: TGCGCCAGCAGCCGACAGGGAGTTGAGGGAGAAAAACTGTTTTTT.

In its sample, this clone was seen many times. The V gene is TRBV7-9, the J gene TRBJ2-5; perhaps TRBD1 as D (6 bases). V lost 10 bases, J lost 5 bases, and 17 bases lay in between. Germline assignment: CDR1 SEHNR and CDR2 FQNEAQ (reference sequence). The CDR3 length is 13 residues. The CDR3 spells CATHRTEGETQYF. CDR3 nucleotide sequence: TGTGCCACTCATAGGACAGAGGGGGAGACCCAGTACTTC.